This T cell receptor beta chain came from a study of cytomegalovirus exposure and HLA in healthy donors. On the study more broadly: From 170 million or so T cells, an earlier analysis saw 120 million or so unique TCR beta sequences.

Study-level points and caveats: As a later analysis showed, a missense DCLRE1C variant was linked to trimming of TCR beta V- and J-genes.

With 60 Vbeta and 13 Jbeta primers, the PCR was carried out. Only in-frame clones appear in the TCRdb table, and some are missing; sequencing was by immunoSEQ multiplex PCR. Among more than 100,000 clones listed, about 80% were seen once. On this clone: As yet, its antigen is unknown.

Germline lookup yields CDR1 MGHDK and CDR2 SYGVNS. The CDR3 has 15 amino acids. V was trimmed by 3 bases and J by 0 bases, leaving 11 bases between them. The sequencing sample was made of PBMCs. The clonotype originates from a man aged 40-55 years in good health and CMV-seronegative. J is TRBJ1-2 and V is TRBV25-1; D call uncertain. The CDR3 spells CASSDSGEANYGYTF. In DNA form, the CDR3 reads TGTGCCAGCAGTGATTCCGGGGAAGCTAACTATGGCTACACCTTC.